This passage covers 21 T cell receptor beta chains from one sample sequenced in a study of blood T cell repertoires in COVID-19. The data were produced by immunoSEQ multiplex PCR, yet TCRdb's version contains in-frame clones alone and is incomplete. This sample has almost 400,000 clones, with 70% to 90% found just once. Sequencing used PBMCs or T cells enriched from blood (not recorded which). The receptors here all came from a woman aged 25-40 years with acute COVID-19.

The J gene is TRBJ1-3, the V gene TRBV7-3; D might be TRBD1 (6 bases). This CDR3 is 14 amino acids long. CDR1 and CDR2 from the germline V gene are SGHTA and FQGTGA. Between the trimmed V and J ends, which lost 4 bases and 2 bases, there was a span of 9 bases. This CDR3 is CASSSGQPGNTIYF. In nucleotides, the CDR3 is TGTGCCAGCAGCTCTGGACAGCCTGGAAACACCATATATTTT.

The chain couples TRBV5-1 to TRBJ2-7; 8 bases agree with TRBD2. J lost 2 bases, V lost 4 bases, and 8 bases had no gene match. The germline V gene has CDR1 SGHRS and CDR2 YFSETQ. There are 15 residues in the CDR3. As DNA, the CDR3 is TGCGCCAGCAGCGTCGGTCCGGGGGGGACCTACGAGCAGTACTTC. Translated: CASSVGPGGTYEQYF. The variable domain in full, completed from reference TRBV5-1 and TRBJ2-7, reads KAGVTQTPRYLIKTRGQQVTLSCSPISGHRSVSWYQQTPGQGLQFLFEYFSETQRNKGNFPGRFSGRQFSNSRSEMNVSTLELGDSALYLCASSVGPGGTYEQYFGPGTRLTVT.

The chain recombines TRBV11-2 with TRBJ2-1; tentatively, D is TRBD1 (6 bases). Trimming left V 6 bases short and J 7 bases short, with 10 bases between. This CDR3 is built from 12 residues. Germline V gene data show CDR1 as SGHAT and CDR2 as FQNNGV. CDR3 region: CASSPQGNEQFF. CDR3 in DNA: TGTGCCAGCAGTCCACAGGGTAATGAGCAGTTCTTC.

The V gene is TRBV27, the J gene TRBJ2-7, with 7 nucleotides matching TRBD1. The V gene end was trimmed by 2 bases and the J gene end by 2 bases; junction bases not matched to a gene: 0. Germline-derived CDR1 and CDR2 are MNHEY and SMNVEV (reference sequence). This CDR3 is 13 amino acids long. The CDR3 spells CASSLGTAYEQYF. CDR3 DNA: TGTGCCAGCAGTTTAGGGACAGCCTACGAGCAGTACTTC.

The V gene is TRBV4-1, the J gene TRBJ1-1, with 8 bases that match TRBD1. V was clipped by 3 bases and J by 6 bases; unmatched bases: 0. CDR1 MGHRA and CDR2 YSYEKL come from the germline V gene. The CDR3 totals 12 residues. The CDR3 protein is CASSQTGAEAFF. The CDR3 DNA reads TGCGCCAGCAGCCAGACAGGGGCTGAAGCTTTCTTT.

The genes are TRBV30 and TRBJ1-2; 7 bases agree with TRBD1. The trim removed 4 bases at V and 4 bases at J, leaving 9 bases unmatched. Germline V gives CDR1 GTSNPN, CDR2 SVGIG (reference sequence). This CDR3 has 14 amino acids. The CDR3 here is CAWNERQGVYGYTF. The CDR3 bases are TGTGCCTGGAACGAGCGACAGGGTGTCTATGGCTACACCTTC.

The chain employs TRBV5-5 and TRBJ2-7, with D possibly being TRBD1 (5 bases). There are 14 residues in the CDR3. Germline-derived CDR1 and CDR2 are SGHKS and YYEKEE (reference sequence). Trimming removed 6 bases at V and 2 bases at J, with 15 bases between. Here the CDR3 reads CASTHQGRPYEQYF. The DNA of the CDR3 is TGTGCCAGCACCCATCAGGGCCGGCCCTACGAGCAGTACTTC. The full variable domain, in which reference TRBV5-5 and TRBJ2-7 provide the parts outside the CDR3, is DAGVTQSPTHLIKTRGQQVTLRCSPISGHKSVSWYQQVLGQGPQFIFQYYEKEERGRGNFPDRFSARQFPNYSSELNVNALLLGDSALYLCASTHQGRPYEQYFGPGTRLTVT.

The chain employs TRBV4-1 and TRBJ1-6; TRBD1 matches at 8 bases. This CDR3 region has 16 residues. With 0 bases clipped from V and 6 bases from J, the junction kept 4 bases outside the gene matches. Germline CDR1 and CDR2: MGHRA and YSYEKL. The CDR3 region has the DNA TGCGCCAGCAGCCAAGATTACAGGGGGTTTAATTCACCCCTCCACTTT. It specifies CASSQDYRGFNSPLHF.

The chain joins TRBV4-3 to TRBJ1-4, with TRBD1 matching 9 bases. Germline values: CDR1 LGHNA, CDR2 YSLEER. The junction had 14 bases not matched to a gene; V was cut back by 2 bases and J by 7 bases. The CDR3 extends over 18 amino acids. This CDR3 reads CASSQISIGTGFTEKLFF. In DNA form, the CDR3 reads TGCGCCAGCAGCCAAATATCAATCGGGACAGGGTTTACTGAAAAACTGTTTTTT.

This chain's CDR3 is CAWSGAGSTDTQYF. CDR3 coding DNA: TGTGCCTGGAGTGGCGCGGGGAGCACAGATACGCAGTATTTT. The chain combines TRBV30 with TRBJ2-3, with D tentatively TRBD2 (6 bases). CDR1 and CDR2 from the germline V gene are GTSNPN and SVGIG (reference sequence). The CDR3 runs to 14 residues. V was cut by 1 base and J by 0 bases, with 8 bases left in between.

The chain is built from TRBV2 and TRBJ1-3; D gene ambiguous. Germline CDR1 SNHLY, CDR2 FYNNEI. CDR3 length: 15 amino acids. V dropped 6 bases and J dropped 4 bases, with 16 bases sitting between them. CDR3 region: CASSDPVRSGNTIYF. The CDR3 DNA reads as TGTGCCAGCAGCGACCCGGTGAGGTCCGGAAACACCATATATTTT.

The V and J genes are TRBV28 and TRBJ2-3; unclear D gene. Germline V lookup: CDR1 MDHEN, CDR2 SYDVKM. This CDR3 spans 13 amino acids. V was clipped by 6 bases and J by 6 bases, with 13 bases between them. Here the CDR3 DNA reads TGTGCCAGCAGCCCCCCCCCTTCTGATACGCAGTATTTT. As protein: CASSPPPSDTQYF.

The CDR3 DNA is TGTGCCAGCTTTGGGGGGGCTGGAAACACCATATATTTT. This translates into CASFGGAGNTIYF. This chain uses TRBV6-5 with TRBJ1-3; weak D call: TRBD1 (5 bases). Trimming left V 8 bases short and J 2 bases short, with 10 bases between. The CDR3 is 13 amino acids. The germline CDR1 and CDR2 sequences are MNHEY and SVGAGI.

V is TRBV6-5 and J is TRBJ1-1; tentatively, D is TRBD1 (6 bases). CDR1 is MNHEY, CDR2 SVGAGI, per germline. The CDR3 runs to 13 residues. Deletions cut 11 bases from V and 11 bases from J, with 24 bases between. CDR3 DNA: TGTGCCGGGGCTTGGGAGGGGGGAATTCGGGCTTTCTTT. Encoded protein: CAGAWEGGIRAFF.

V usage is TRBV5-1 and J usage is TRBJ1-3; 7 nucleotides line up with TRBD1. The germline CDR1 and CDR2 sequences are SGHRS and YFSETQ. This CDR3 has 15 residues. V trimming: 3 bases; J trimming: 2 bases; junction bases outside the gene matches: 5. CDR3: CASSSPGQAGNTIYF. The CDR3 DNA sequence: TGCGCCAGCAGCTCACCCGGACAGGCTGGAAACACCATATATTTT. The full variable domain, completed using reference TRBV5-1 and TRBJ1-3, is KAGVTQTPRYLIKTRGQQVTLSCSPISGHRSVSWYQQTPGQGLQFLFEYFSETQRNKGNFPGRFSGRQFSNSRSEMNVSTLELGDSALYLCASSSPGQAGNTIYFGEGSWLTVV.

The chain recombines TRBV28 with TRBJ1-1; D unclear. This CDR3 contains 15 residues. Germline CDR1 MDHEN, CDR2 SYDVKM. V lost 0 bases to trimming and J lost 0 bases, with 8 bases between them. CDR3 bases: TGTGCCAGCAGTTTATGGCAGGTGGTGAACACTGAAGCTTTCTTT. Translation: CASSLWQVVNTEAFF. Combining the CDR3 with reference TRBV28 and TRBJ1-1 gives the whole variable domain DVKVTQSSRYLVKRTGEKVFLECVQDMDHENMFWYRQDPGLGLRLIYFSYDVKMKEKGDIPEGYSVSREKKERFSLILESASTNQTSMYLCASSLWQVVNTEAFFGQGTRLTVV.

The V gene is TRBV9, the J gene TRBJ1-2, with 9 bases identical to TRBD1. The CDR3 runs to 15 residues. In germline, CDR1 is SGDLS, CDR2 YYNGEE. V was clipped by 0 bases and J by 4 bases; unmatched bases: 4. Written as DNA, the CDR3 is TGTGCCAGCAGCGTAGTCCCGGGACAGGGCTATGGCTACACCTTC. The encoded protein is CASSVVPGQGYGYTF. Filled out from reference TRBV9 and TRBJ1-2, the complete variable domain reads DSGVTQTPKHLITATGQRVTLRCSPRSGDLSVYWYQQSLDQGLQFLIQYYNGEERAKGNILERFSAQQFPDLHSELNLSSLELGDSALYFCASSVVPGQGYGYTFGSGTRLTVV.

V and J are TRBV5-1 and TRBJ1-3; 8 bases match TRBD1. The CDR3 consists of 15 residues. The J segment lost 7 bases and the V segment lost 4 bases, leaving 10 bases of the junction unmatched. Germline assignment: CDR1 SGHRS and CDR2 YFSETQ. The CDR3 is CASSPGQAGGNTIYF. The CDR3 region has the DNA TGCGCCAGCAGCCCGGGACAGGCCGGTGGTAACACCATATATTTT.

V and J are TRBV7-8 and TRBJ2-1; 11 positions agree with TRBD1. The ends lost 7 bases at V and 9 bases at J; junction bases unmatched: 11. The CDR3 totals 15 residues. Germline CDR1 SGHVS, CDR2 FQNEAQ. This CDR3 reads CASKGVDRGLSEQFF. The CDR3 DNA is TGTGCCAGCAAAGGAGTGGACAGGGGGCTCTCTGAGCAGTTCTTC.

This chain links TRBV2 with TRBJ2-5; possibly TRBD2 for D (7 bases). This CDR3 spans 13 amino acids. V was cut by 6 bases and J by 5 bases, with 13 bases left in between. The V gene's germline CDR1 is SNHLY and CDR2 FYNNEI. The CDR3 DNA sequence: TGTGCCAGCAGCGGGGGGCTCCTGGAGACCCAGTACTTC. Translated: CASSGGLLETQYF.

This chain uses TRBV30 with TRBJ1-1; D is possibly TRBD1 (5 bases). CDR1 GTSNPN and CDR2 SVGIG come from the germline V gene (reference sequence). The CDR3 has 14 amino acids. V was shortened by 5 bases and J by 5 bases, with 18 bases between the two germline ends. The DNA of the CDR3 is TGTGCCTGGGGTGACGACACCAAGGGGACTGAAGCTTTCTTT. Amino acids: CAWGDDTKGTEAFF.